The 8 T cell receptor beta chains in this list originate from one sample, sequenced in a study of blood T cell repertoires in COVID-19. TCRdb's copy holds only in-frame clones and misses some; the assay was immunoSEQ multiplex PCR. The sample has fewer than 250,000 clones, 80% seen once; the top ten hold 6.5% to 9%. Sequenced material: PBMCs or T cells enriched from blood (not recorded which). The receptors come from a woman between 40 and 50 years old with acute COVID-19.

The chain recombines TRBV28 with TRBJ1-5, with a possible D match to TRBD1 (6 bases). This CDR3 has 13 amino acids. V was pared by 6 bases and J by 8 bases, with 14 bases between. The germline gives CDR1 MDHEN, CDR2 SYDVKM. CDR3 sequence reads: CASSTNREKPQHF. CDR3 sequence (DNA): TGTGCCAGCAGCACAAACAGGGAAAAGCCCCAGCATTTT.

The rearrangement links TRBV30 to TRBJ2-4; tentative D call: TRBD1 (5 bases). Germline values: CDR1 GTSNPN, CDR2 SVGIG (reference sequence). The CDR3 sequence is 15 residues long. V was pared by 5 bases and J by 6 bases, with 20 bases between. CDR3 sequence (DNA): TGTGCCTGGGGCCCCTCCGGACACCGATTAAACATTCAGTACTTC. Its translation is CAWGPSGHRLNIQYF.

The V call is TRBV19, the J call TRBJ1-5, with TRBD1 matching 10 bases. From germline, CDR1 is LNHDA and CDR2 SQIVND (reference sequence). The CDR3 has 14 residues. V gave up 7 bases and J gave up 7 bases; unmatched junction bases: 7. The CDR3 coding sequence is TGTGCCAGTACCGGACAGGGGGGGAACCAGCCCCAGCATTTT. It is translated as CASTGQGGNQPQHF.

This clone was picked up one time. The gene calls are TRBV6-5 and TRBJ1-3; no definite D call. Germline assignment: CDR1 MNHEY and CDR2 SVGAGI. The V gene lost 0 bases and the J gene lost 2 bases, with 8 bases spanning the gap. The CDR3 consists of 15 residues. Written as DNA, the CDR3 is TGTGCCAGCAGTTACTCCCACGGGGCTGGAAACACCATATATTTT. It specifies CASSYSHGAGNTIYF.

The chain uses TRBV5-1 and TRBJ1-6, with 8 bases that match TRBD1. J was trimmed by 8 bases and V by 4 bases; bases with no gene match: 8. The germline gives CDR1 SGHRS, CDR2 YFSETQ. CDR3 length: 15 amino acids. CDR3 region: CASSHRQGRDSPLHF. In DNA form, the CDR3 reads TGCGCCAGCAGCCACCGACAGGGGCGGGATTCACCCCTCCACTTT.

The rearrangement links TRBV7-9 to TRBJ2-1; 9 nucleotides match TRBD2. J lost 5 bases, V lost 6 bases, and 17 bases had no gene match. This CDR3 has 18 residues. CDR1 and CDR2 from the germline V gene are SEHNR and FQNEAQ (reference sequence). CDR3 DNA sequence: TGTGCCAGCAGTTCACCCTATAATAGCGGGAGAGGGGACAATGAGCAGTTCTTC. Encoded protein: CASSSPYNSGRGDNEQFF.

This clone appeared a single time. The J gene is TRBJ2-1, the V gene TRBV10-3; a possible D gene is TRBD1 (5 bases). Trimming removed 3 bases from V and 12 bases from J, with 12 bases in between. The V gene's germline CDR1 is ENHRY and CDR2 SYGVKD. The CDR3 spans 12 residues. As DNA, the CDR3 is TGTGCCATCAGTGAAGGGGAAGAGTCGCAGTTCTTC. Translated, it gives CAISEGEESQFF.

The genes are TRBV15 and TRBJ2-5, with a weak D call TRBD1 (5 bases). There are 14 residues in the CDR3. Germline-derived CDR1 and CDR2 are LNHNV and YYDKDF (reference sequence). Trimming removed 3 bases from V and 1 base from J, with 9 bases in between. The CDR3 DNA is TGTGCCACCAGCAGCCAGGGTACCCAAGAGACCCAGTACTTC. Amino acid sequence: CATSSQGTQETQYF. The whole variable domain, filled in from reference TRBV15 and TRBJ2-5, reads DAMVIQNPRYQVTQFGKPVTLSCSQTLNHNVMYWYQQKSSQAPKLLFHYYDKDFNNEADTPDNFQSRRPNTSFCFLDIRSPGLGDTAMYLCATSSQGTQETQYFGPGTRLLVL.